One and the same sample provided the 7 T cell receptor beta chains below, sequenced in a study of T cells in Graves' hyperthyroidism and ophthalmopathy. The source material, RNA transcripts, was used to amplify TCR beta CDR3 regions. Carried out on the TCR CDR3, a first-round RT-PCR used the HTBI primer set. TCRdb used MiXCR to reprocess the multiplex PCR reads, holding one entry per CDR3 protein. The sample holds about 350,000 distinct CDR3 sequences, over 11% seen once. The sequencing sample was made of blood. Receptors were obtained from a woman aged 25 to 39 with Graves' hyperthyroidism.

The chain combines TRBV30 with TRBJ1-6, with a possible D match to TRBD1 (5 bases). V was shortened by 3 bases and J by 13 bases, with 19 bases between the two germline ends. Germline lookup yields CDR1 GTSNPN and CDR2 SVGIG (reference sequence). This CDR3 has 14 residues. CDR3: CAWRFGQGISPLHF. In DNA form, the CDR3 reads TGTGCCTGGAGATTTGGCCAGGGTATCTCGCCCCTCCACTTT.

The table lists this clonotype with a few counts. This chain uses TRBV20-1 with TRBJ2-1; 7 nucleotides match TRBD2. Per the germline V gene, CDR1 is DFQATT and CDR2 is SNEGSKA (reference sequence). The CDR3 contains 16 residues. V was pared by 0 bases and J by 1 base, with 6 bases of the junction left unmatched. CDR3 coding DNA: TGCAGTGCTAGAGACCGGGGGGTCCCGTCCTACAATGAGCAGTTCTTC. The encoded protein is CSARDRGVPSYNEQFF.

V and J are TRBV5-1 and TRBJ2-3; tentatively, D is TRBD2 (6 bases). Deletions cut 0 bases from V and 1 base from J, with 12 bases between. The CDR3 spans 16 residues. Per the germline V gene, CDR1 is SGHRS and CDR2 is YFSETQ. CDR3 sequence reads: CASSLAGELRTDTQYF. In DNA, the CDR3 is TGCGCCAGCAGCTTGGCGGGAGAATTGCGCACAGATACGCAGTATTTT.

This clonotype was counted ten times or more. The rearrangement uses TRBV28 and TRBJ1-5; TRBD1 is a possible D gene (5 bases). V gave up 10 bases and J gave up 3 bases, with 16 bases separating them. This CDR3 has 14 amino acids. Germline CDR1 MDHEN, CDR2 SYDVKM. CDR3 nucleotides: TGTGCCACCACAGTCGGGGCCAACAATCAGCCCCAGCATTTT. Its protein product is CATTVGANNQPQHF.

This clonotype was counted at least ten times. The CDR3 DNA reads TGTGCCAGCAGTTACTCGGCCGGCGGCTACACCTTC. It yields the protein CASSYSAGGYTF. J is TRBJ1-2 and V is TRBV6-2 or TRBV6-3, with D uncertain. Germline V lookup: CDR1 MNHEY, CDR2 SVGEGT. Trimming took 0 bases from V and 8 from J, leaving 7 bases between them. CDR3 length: 12 residues.

This clonotype was counted once. The chain has TRBV4-1 and TRBJ2-2, with 8 bases matching TRBD1. Losses at the gene ends were 2 bases for V and 4 bases for J; bases not matched to a gene: 6. Germline V gives CDR1 MGHRA, CDR2 YSYEKL. The CDR3 is 16 amino acids. The CDR3 loop reads CASSQLTGGPTGELFF. The CDR3, as DNA: TGCGCCAGCAGCCAACTTACAGGGGGACCCACCGGGGAGCTGTTTTTT.

In this sample, this clonotype turned up many times. The rearrangement joins TRBV15 to TRBJ2-7, with 7 bases matching TRBD2. The V gene's germline CDR1 is LNHNV and CDR2 YYDKDF (reference sequence). J lost 4 bases, V lost 3 bases, and 21 bases had no gene match. The CDR3 has 19 residues. CDR3 coding DNA: TGTGCCACCAGCAGCCTTTGGAGGTTTACGACTAGCTCAGATTACGAGCAGTACTTC. Translating gives CATSSLWRFTTSSDYEQYF.